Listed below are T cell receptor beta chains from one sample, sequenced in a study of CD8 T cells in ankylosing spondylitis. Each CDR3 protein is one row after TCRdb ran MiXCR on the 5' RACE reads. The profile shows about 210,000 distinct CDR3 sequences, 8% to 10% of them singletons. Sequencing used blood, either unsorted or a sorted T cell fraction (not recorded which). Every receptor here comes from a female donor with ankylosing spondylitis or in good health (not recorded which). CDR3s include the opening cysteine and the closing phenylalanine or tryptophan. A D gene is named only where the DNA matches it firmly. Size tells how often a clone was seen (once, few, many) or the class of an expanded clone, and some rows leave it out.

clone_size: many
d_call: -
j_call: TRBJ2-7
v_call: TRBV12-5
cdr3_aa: CASGSSWTANEQYF
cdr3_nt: TGTGCTAGTGGTTCGTCATGGACAGCGAACGAGCAGTACTTC

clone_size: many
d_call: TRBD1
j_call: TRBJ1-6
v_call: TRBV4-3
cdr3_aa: CASSPDRVAYNSPLHF
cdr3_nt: TGCGCCAGCAGCCCCGACAGGGTGGCCTATAATTCACCCCTCCACTTT

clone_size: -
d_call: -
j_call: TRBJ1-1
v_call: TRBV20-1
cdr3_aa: CSATRVNTEAFF
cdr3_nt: TGCAGTGCTACCAGGGTGAACACTGAAGCTTTCTTT

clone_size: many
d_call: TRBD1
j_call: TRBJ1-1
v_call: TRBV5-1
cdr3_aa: CASSYGQGGTEAFF
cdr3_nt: TGCGCCAGCAGCTACGGACAGGGGGGCACTGAAGCTTTCTTT

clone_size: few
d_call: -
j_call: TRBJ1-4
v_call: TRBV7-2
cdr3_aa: CASSLGRWDEKLFF
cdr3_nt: TGTGCCAGCAGCTTAGGACGGTGGGATGAAAAACTGTTTTTT

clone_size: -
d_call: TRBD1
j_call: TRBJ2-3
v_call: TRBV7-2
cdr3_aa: CASSYAGTGRFDTQYF
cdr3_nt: TGTGCCAGCAGCTATGCCGGGACAGGGAGATTTGATACGCAGTATTTT

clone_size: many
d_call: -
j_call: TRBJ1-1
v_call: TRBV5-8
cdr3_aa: CASSFLEEAFF
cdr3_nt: TGTGCCAGCAGCTTTTTGGAGGAAGCTTTCTTT

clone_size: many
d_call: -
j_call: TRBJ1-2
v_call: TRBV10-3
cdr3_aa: CAISPDPNYGYTF
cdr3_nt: TGTGCCATCAGTCCGGATCCCAACTATGGTTACACCTTC

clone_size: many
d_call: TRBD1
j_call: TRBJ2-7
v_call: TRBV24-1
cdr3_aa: CATSSGQGSYEQYF
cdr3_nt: TGTGCCACCAGCTCGGGACAGGGATCCTACGAGCAGTACTTC

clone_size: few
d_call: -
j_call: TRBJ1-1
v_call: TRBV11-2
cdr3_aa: CASSLVGFGPKEATEAFF
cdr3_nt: TGTGCCAGCAGCTTAGTTGGATTCGGACCCAAGGAGGCGACTGAAGCTTTCTTT

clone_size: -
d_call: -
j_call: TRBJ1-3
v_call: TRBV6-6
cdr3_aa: CASSYSGGGGGNTIYF
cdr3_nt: TGTGCCAGCAGTTACTCAGGGGGTGGGGGAGGAAACACCATATATTTT

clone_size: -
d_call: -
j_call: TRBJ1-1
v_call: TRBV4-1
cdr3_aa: CASRQQGGNTEAFF
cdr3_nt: TGCGCCAGCAGGCAACAAGGGGGGAACACTGAAGCTTTCTTT

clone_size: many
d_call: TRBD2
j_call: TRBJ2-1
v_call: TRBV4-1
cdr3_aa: CASSQGALAGGGNEQFF
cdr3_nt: TGCGCCAGCAGCCAAGGGGCACTAGCGGGGGGGGGCAATGAGCAGTTCTTC

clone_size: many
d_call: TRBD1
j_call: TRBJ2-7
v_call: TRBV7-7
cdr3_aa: CASSSVGQDYEQYF
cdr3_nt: TGTGCTAGCAGCTCAGTGGGACAGGACTACGAGCAGTACTTC

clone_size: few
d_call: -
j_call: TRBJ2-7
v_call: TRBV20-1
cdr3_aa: CSARGSGVYEQYF
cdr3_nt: TGCAGTGCGAGAGGATCAGGAGTTTACGAGCAGTACTTC

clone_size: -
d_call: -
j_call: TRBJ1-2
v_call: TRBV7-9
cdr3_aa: CASSLDGISSLINGYTF
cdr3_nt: TGTGCCAGCAGCTTAGACGGAATCTCCTCCCTTATTAATGGCTACACCTTC

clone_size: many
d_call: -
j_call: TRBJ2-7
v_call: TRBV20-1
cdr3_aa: CSARGLDYSYEQYF
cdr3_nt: TGCAGTGCTAGAGGGCTAGACTACTCCTACGAGCAGTACTTC

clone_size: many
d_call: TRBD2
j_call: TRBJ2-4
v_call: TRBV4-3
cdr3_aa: CASSPGLAGGQNIQYF
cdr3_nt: TGCGCCAGCAGCCCTGGGCTAGCGGGAGGACAAAACATTCAGTACTTC

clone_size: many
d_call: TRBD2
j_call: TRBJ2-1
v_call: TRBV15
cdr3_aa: CATSRLGLAGAYDEQFF
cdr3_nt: TGTGCCACCAGCAGACTCGGACTAGCGGGAGCCTACGATGAGCAGTTCTTC

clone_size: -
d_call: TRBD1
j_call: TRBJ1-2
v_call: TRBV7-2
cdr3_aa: CASKSTGEDYGYTF
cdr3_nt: TGTGCCAGCAAGAGTACAGGGGAGGACTATGGCTACACCTTC

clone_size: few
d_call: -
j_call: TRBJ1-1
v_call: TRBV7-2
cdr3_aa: CASSLYVGSEAFF
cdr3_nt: TGTGCCAGCAGCTTGTACGTCGGGTCTGAAGCTTTCTTT

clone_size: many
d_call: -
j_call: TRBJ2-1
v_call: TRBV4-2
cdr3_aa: CASQGEGYNEQFF
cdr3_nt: TGTGCCAGCCAGGGGGAGGGTTACAATGAGCAGTTCTTC

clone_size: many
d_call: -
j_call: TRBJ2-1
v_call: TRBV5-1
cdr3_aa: CASRGLNNEQFF
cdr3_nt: TGCGCCAGCAGGGGACTGAACAATGAGCAGTTCTTC

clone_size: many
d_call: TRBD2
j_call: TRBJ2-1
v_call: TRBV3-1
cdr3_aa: CASSQREYNNEQFF
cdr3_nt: TGTGCCAGCAGTCAGCGGGAGTATAACAATGAGCAGTTCTTC

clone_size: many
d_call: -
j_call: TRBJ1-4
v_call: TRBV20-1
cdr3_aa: CSASDRMNEKLFF
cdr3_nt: TGCAGTGCTAGTGACAGGATGAATGAAAAACTGTTTTTT

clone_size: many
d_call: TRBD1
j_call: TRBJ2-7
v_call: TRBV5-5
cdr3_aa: CASSLASGQDYEQYF
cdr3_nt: TGTGCCAGCAGCTTGGCCTCGGGACAGGACTACGAGCAGTACTTC

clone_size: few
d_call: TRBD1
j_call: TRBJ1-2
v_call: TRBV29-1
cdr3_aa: CSVYGGDSGYTF
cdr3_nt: TGCAGCGTTTACGGGGGGGACAGCGGCTACACCTTC

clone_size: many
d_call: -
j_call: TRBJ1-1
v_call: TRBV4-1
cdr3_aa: CASSPTGMNTEAFF
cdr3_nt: TGCGCCAGCAGCCCCACGGGGATGAACACTGAAGCTTTCTTT

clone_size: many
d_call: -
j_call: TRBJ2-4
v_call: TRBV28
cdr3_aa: CASSLSGSLAKNIQYF
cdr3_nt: TGTGCCAGCAGTTTATCAGGGTCCTTAGCCAAAAACATTCAGTACTTC

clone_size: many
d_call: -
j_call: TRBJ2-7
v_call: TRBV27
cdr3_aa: CASSSTTLPEQYF
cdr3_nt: TGTGCCAGCAGTTCGACTACCCTCCCCGAGCAGTACTTC

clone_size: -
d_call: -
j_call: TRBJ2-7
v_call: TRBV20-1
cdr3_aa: CSAGGGLLYEQYF
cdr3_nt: TGCAGTGCTGGAGGGGGACTGCTCTACGAGCAGTACTTC

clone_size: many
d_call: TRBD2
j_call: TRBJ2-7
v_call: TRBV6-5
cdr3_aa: CASSYSPREGHYEQYF
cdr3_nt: TGTGCCAGCAGTTACTCGCCGCGGGAGGGCCACTACGAGCAGTACTTC

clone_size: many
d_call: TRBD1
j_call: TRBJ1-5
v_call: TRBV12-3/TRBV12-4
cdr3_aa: CASSSWTGSRAQHF
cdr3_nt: TGTGCCAGCAGTTCCTGGACAGGTAGCCGGGCCCAGCATTTT

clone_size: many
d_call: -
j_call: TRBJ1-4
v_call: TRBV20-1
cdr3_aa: CSANDRWNEKLFF
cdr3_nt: TGCAGTGCTAATGACAGGTGGAATGAAAAACTGTTTTTT

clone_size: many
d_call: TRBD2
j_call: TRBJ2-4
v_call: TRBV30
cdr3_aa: CAWSRGEVAKNIQYF
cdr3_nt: TGTGCCTGGAGTCGGGGGGAAGTAGCCAAAAACATTCAGTACTTC

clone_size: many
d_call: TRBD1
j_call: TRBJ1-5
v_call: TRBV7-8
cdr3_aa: CASSQIGGVNQPQHF
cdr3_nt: TGTGCCAGCAGCCAGATAGGGGGCGTCAATCAGCCCCAGCATTTT

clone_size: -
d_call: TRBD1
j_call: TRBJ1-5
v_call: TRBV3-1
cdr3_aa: CASWRVWTGANYSNQPQHF
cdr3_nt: TGTGCCAGCTGGCGGGTGTGGACAGGGGCAAATTATAGCAATCAGCCCCAGCATTTT

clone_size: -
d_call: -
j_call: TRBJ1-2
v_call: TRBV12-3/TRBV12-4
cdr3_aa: CASSFIPLAPGTQKPYGYTF
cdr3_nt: TGTGCCAGCAGTTTTATCCCGTTAGCCCCCGGGACACAAAAACCCTATGGCTACACCTTC

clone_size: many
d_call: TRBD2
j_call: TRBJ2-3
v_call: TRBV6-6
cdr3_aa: CASSGRRLAGVSDTQYF
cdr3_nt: TGTGCCAGCAGTGGGCGAAGACTAGCGGGAGTTTCAGATACGCAGTATTTT

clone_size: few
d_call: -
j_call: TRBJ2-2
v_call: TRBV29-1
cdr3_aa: CSVEGEVRGRTGELFF
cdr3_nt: TGCAGCGTTGAAGGGGAGGTTCGGGGGAGGACCGGGGAGCTGTTTTTT

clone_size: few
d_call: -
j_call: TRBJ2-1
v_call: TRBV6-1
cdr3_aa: CASTSGKNNEQFF
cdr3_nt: TGTGCCAGCACATCCGGGAAAAACAATGAGCAGTTCTTC

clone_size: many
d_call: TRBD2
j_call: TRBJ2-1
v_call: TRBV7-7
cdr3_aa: CASSLALAGGHNEQFF
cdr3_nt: TGTGCTAGCAGCTTAGCCCTAGCGGGAGGTCACAATGAGCAGTTCTTC

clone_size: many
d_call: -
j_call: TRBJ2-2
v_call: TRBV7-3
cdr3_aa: CASSLNRAYTGELFF
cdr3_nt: TGTGCCAGCAGCTTAAATAGGGCCTACACCGGGGAGCTGTTTTTT

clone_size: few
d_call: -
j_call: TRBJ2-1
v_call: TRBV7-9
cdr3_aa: CASSLEGRGIYNEQFF
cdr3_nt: TGTGCCAGCAGCTTAGAGGGGCGGGGAATCTACAATGAGCAGTTCTTC

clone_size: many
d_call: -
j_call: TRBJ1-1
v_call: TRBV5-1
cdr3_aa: CASSPGSENTEAFF
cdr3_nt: TGCGCCAGCAGCCCGGGGTCAGAGAACACTGAAGCTTTCTTT

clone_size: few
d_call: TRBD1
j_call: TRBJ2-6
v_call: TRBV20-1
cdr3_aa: CSARDAGTGGVTGANVLTF
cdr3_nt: TGCAGTGCTAGAGATGCCGGGACAGGGGGCGTTACTGGGGCCAACGTCCTGACTTTC

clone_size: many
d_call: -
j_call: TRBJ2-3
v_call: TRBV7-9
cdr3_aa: CATIGGLSTDTQYF
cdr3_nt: TGTGCCACCATCGGCGGCCTAAGCACAGATACGCAGTATTTT

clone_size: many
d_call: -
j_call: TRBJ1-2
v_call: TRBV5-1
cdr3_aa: CASSFDSNYGYTF
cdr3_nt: TGCGCCAGCAGTTTCGACAGTAACTATGGCTACACCTTC

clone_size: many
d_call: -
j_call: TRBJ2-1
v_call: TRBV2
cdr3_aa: CASTAYNEQFF
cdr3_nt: TGTGCCAGCACGGCCTACAATGAGCAGTTCTTC

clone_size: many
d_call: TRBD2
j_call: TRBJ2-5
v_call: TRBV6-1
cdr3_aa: CASSRVAGLQETQYF
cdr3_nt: TGTGCCAGCTCACGAGTAGCGGGCCTCCAAGAGACCCAGTACTTC

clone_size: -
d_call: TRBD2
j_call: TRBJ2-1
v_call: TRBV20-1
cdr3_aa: CSARRLAGYNEQFF
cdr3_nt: TGCAGTGCTCGACGACTAGCAGGGTACAATGAGCAGTTCTTC

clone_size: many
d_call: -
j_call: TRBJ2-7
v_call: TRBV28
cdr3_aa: CASSLNKWGTDPYEQYF
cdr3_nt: TGTGCCAGCAGTTTAAATAAGTGGGGCACGGATCCTTACGAGCAGTACTTC

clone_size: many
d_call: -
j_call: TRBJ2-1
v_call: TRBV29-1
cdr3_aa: CSVEGGQGYYNNEQFF
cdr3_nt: TGCAGCGTTGAAGGGGGGCAGGGGTACTACAACAATGAGCAGTTCTTC

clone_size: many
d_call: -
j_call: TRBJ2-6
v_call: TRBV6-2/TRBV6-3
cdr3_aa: CASSYQARQAVFAPGANVLTF
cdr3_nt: TGTGCCAGCAGTTACCAGGCGAGGCAGGCCGTCTTTGCCCCTGGGGCCAACGTCCTGACTTTC

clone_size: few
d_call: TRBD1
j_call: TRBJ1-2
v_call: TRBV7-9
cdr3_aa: CASSSPLFDRAYGYTF
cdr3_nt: TGTGCCAGCAGCTCCCCCTTATTTGACAGGGCCTATGGCTACACCTTC

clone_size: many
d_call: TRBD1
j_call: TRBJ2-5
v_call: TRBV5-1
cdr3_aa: CASSRGQTQETQYF
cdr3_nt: TGCGCCAGCAGCCGGGGACAGACGCAAGAGACCCAGTACTTC

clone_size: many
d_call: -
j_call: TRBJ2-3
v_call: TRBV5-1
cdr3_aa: CASSLGGDHRTDTQYF
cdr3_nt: TGCGCCAGCAGCTTGGGTGGGGATCACCGCACAGATACGCAGTATTTT

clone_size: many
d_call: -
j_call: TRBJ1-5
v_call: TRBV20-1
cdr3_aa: CSARGGVAQPQHF
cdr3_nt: TGCAGTGCTAGGGGGGGGGTGGCGCAGCCCCAGCATTTT

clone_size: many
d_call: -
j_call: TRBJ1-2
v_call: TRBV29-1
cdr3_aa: CSVDGQPNYGYTF
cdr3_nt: TGCAGCGTTGACGGACAGCCTAACTATGGCTACACCTTC

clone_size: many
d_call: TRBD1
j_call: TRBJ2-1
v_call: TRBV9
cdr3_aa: CASSERTGGYNEQFF
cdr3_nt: TGTGCCAGCAGCGAACGGACAGGGGGGTACAATGAGCAGTTCTTC